This T cell receptor beta chain appears in the sequencing data of a study of shared clonotypes between healthy human individuals (dated by TCRdb to 2020 to 2022). With respect to the entire study: Three men and two women, aged 18 to 49 years, made up the cohort. For each donor, three plates each were used for CD4 naive and CD4 memory, two plates were used for CD8 naive, and one plate was used for CD8 memory. Blood TCR repertoires of a handful of healthy adults were deeply sequenced to estimate repertoire size and the extent of clonotype sharing between individuals. Different laboratories and diverse techniques were used to prepare libraries and sequence TCR repertoires, to increase sequencing depth and limit assay-specific biases. Between about 0.8 and 8.9 billion PBMCs per donor were obtained by leukapheresis. Findings and caveats that apply to the study as a whole: Larger estimated clonotype richness was generally found for naive subsets than for memory subsets. Approximately 5% of naive CD4, 3% to 3.5% of naive CD8, 2.3% of memory CD4, and 0.4% of memory CD8 clonotypes were shared across a few donors. Compared with non-shared clonotypes, the clonotypes found in all four sorted-subset donors had higher generation probabilities. Only blood was sampled, and tissue TCR repertoires likely differ from those in blood. Rarefaction of sorted-subset datasets indicated incomplete sequencing despite the large sequencing depth. Because the study included only a small number of donors, the genetic and exposure-history diversity represented was limited. Based on pairwise subsampling, the degree of clonotype sharing among donors was expected to be affected by sequencing depth.

TCR CDR3 regions were amplified from genomic DNA by multiplex PCR using the deep immunoSEQ assay. Genomic DNA extracted from each cell subset was distributed evenly over all wells of several immunoSEQ 96-well plates, and each plate served as one replicate. Each replicate PCR for sorted subsets received about 0.2 ug genomic DNA, equal to tens of thousands of T cell genomes. Purified libraries were measured with a Qubit 3.0 fluorometer, size-checked on a Bioanalyzer 2100, and measured again with the KAPA Library Quantification kit. Every immunoSEQ 96-well plate was sequenced on a separate single-read 150-cycle Illumina NextSeq 550 flow cell. Under the source paper's analysis protocol: Because the immunoSEQ output included only junctional sequences and no quality scores, the filtering could not be the same as the filtering used for full-length reads. To assign V/J genes and CDR3, sequences were annotated against IMGT germline references using PyIR, a Python wrapper for IgBLAST v1.9. Any read was removed if the V/J assignment was weak (E-value above 1e-6), the CDR3 was missing, or the read contained stop codons, out-of-frame junctions, or ambiguous translated residues. V3J clonotypes were defined as sequences sharing the same inferred V gene, J gene, and CDR3 amino acid sequence. To compute the percentage overlap between repertoires, the number of shared unique clonotypes was divided by the size of the smaller repertoire. Three approaches were used to assess repertoire richness: RTK rarefaction, the Chao1 estimator, and Recon v2.1 estimates of unobserved clonotypes. Generation probabilities were computed with OLGA for all TCRbeta clonotypes obtained by the gDNA method from several donors. TCRdb holds this immuneACCESS table with in-frame rearrangements only. Some clones are missing; in checked studies, unresolved V genes explain under half, and the rest has no known cause. The V and J calls and clone size are taken from that table; D and trimming were inferred from the DNA. Counted in this sample were 1.5 million to 2.5 million clones; about 95% of them appeared once. Of the sample, approximately 1% is held by the ten largest clones.

Turning to this clone: Its antigen has not been determined. No much larger clone is present one base from it, and per-base qualities are unavailable.

CDR1 SNHLY and CDR2 FYNNEI are derived from the germline V gene. V is pared back by 7 bases and J by 11 bases, with 20 bases lying between the germline termini. Counted from cysteine to phenylalanine, this CDR3 has 13 amino acids. The DNA shown is the 39-base CDR3, in frame from base 1. CD8 naive samples consisted of CD45RO-negative cells that were positively selected for CCR7, yielding a CD45RA+CCR7+ population without TemRA cells. The donors were healthy, HIV-negative adults with no recently reported acute infections or vaccinations. All donors were Caucasian adults living in Nashville, Tennessee, USA. Blood was collected by leukapheresis, and PBMCs were isolated by Ficoll-Histopaque density gradient centrifugation and then cryopreserved in liquid nitrogen vapor phase. Analytical flow cytometry was used to check the purity and quantity of each magnetically sorted T cell population. From each sorted fraction, genomic DNA was isolated and quantified by UV absorbance on a Nanodrop 2000c.

The receptor was isolated from a man between 18 and 35 years old in good health. Sequenced: naive CD8+ T cells sorted from blood. Sample cell subset or site, as interpreted from the label and publication: CD45RA+CCR7+. The chain is encoded by TRBV2 joined to TRBJ1-1; a confident D gene designation cannot be given. The sequenced DNA is TGTGCCAGCACGACCCAGGCCCCCTTGGTGGCTTTCTTT. This codes for CASTTQAPLVAFF.